A selection of T cell receptor beta chains follows, all from one sample in a study of T cells after yellow fever vaccination. TCRdb reanalysed the 5' RACE reads using MiXCR and keeps one entry per CDR3 protein. Among hundreds of thousands of distinct CDR3 sequences listed, 17% were seen once. The sequenced sample was PBMCs, obtained around 5 days after the first yellow fever vaccination. The receptors originated from a man aged 18 to 29 who received the YFV17D yellow fever vaccine. Each CDR3 is given with its conserved first and last residue. The D gene is left open where the match is weak. Size is omitted from some rows. Given values are once, few, many or a class for expanded clones.

cdr3_aa,cdr3_nt,j_call,v_call,d_call,clone_size
CASSLISGGGASEQFF,TGTGCCAGCAGCTTGATTTCGGGCGGGGGGGCCAGTGAGCAGTTCTTC,TRBJ2-1,TRBV5-5,TRBD2,-
CASSDSSYNEQFF,TGTGCCAGCAGTGACAGCTCCTACAATGAGCAGTTCTTC,TRBJ2-1,TRBV6-4,-,many
CASARGDRGDTQYF,TGTGCCAGCGCTCGAGGGGACAGGGGTGATACGCAGTATTTT,TRBJ2-3,TRBV7-9,TRBD1,-
CASSQAGLAGNEQFF,TGTGCCAGCAGCCAAGCTGGACTAGCGGGAAATGAGCAGTTCTTC,TRBJ2-1,TRBV3-1,TRBD2,few
CSAAGGPDRTTDTQYF,TGCAGTGCAGCGGGGGGGCCTGATAGGACCACAGATACGCAGTATTTT,TRBJ2-3,TRBV20-1,TRBD2,few
CASSLGEGAIINEQFF,TGTGCCAGCAGCTTGGGGGAGGGGGCGATTATCAATGAGCAGTTCTTC,TRBJ2-1,TRBV5-4,-,-
CASSFESGVTEAFF,TGTGCCAGCAGCTTCGAATCAGGGGTCACTGAAGCTTTCTTT,TRBJ1-1,TRBV5-4,-,few
CASSQAAPGRPNTEAFF,TGCGCCAGCAGCCAAGCCGCCCCTGGTCGACCTAACACTGAAGCTTTCTTT,TRBJ1-1,TRBV4-1,-,few
CASRRDLDWNTEAFF,TGCGCCAGCAGACGGGACCTTGACTGGAACACTGAAGCTTTCTTT,TRBJ1-1,TRBV5-1,-,few
CASSPLEKGTQYF,TGTGCCAGCTCACCGTTAGAGAAAGGGACCCAGTACTTC,TRBJ2-5,TRBV18,-,-
CASSLNGWNTEAFF,TGTGCCAGCAGTTTAAATGGGTGGAACACTGAAGCTTTCTTT,TRBJ1-1,TRBV27,-,few
CASSLGQGNSYNSPLHF,TGCGCCAGCAGCCTGGGACAGGGGAATTCCTATAATTCACCCCTCCACTTT,TRBJ1-6,TRBV5-1,TRBD1,-
CASSRDWDTQYF,TGCGCCAGCAGCCGGGACTGGGATACGCAGTATTTT,TRBJ2-3,TRBV5-1,-,few
CASSLGSIQPQHF,TGTGCCAGCAGTCTGGGGAGCATTCAGCCCCAGCATTTT,TRBJ1-5,TRBV2,-,few
CASSPSRKNTGELFF,TGTGCCAGCAGCCCGTCCAGGAAGAACACCGGGGAGCTGTTTTTT,TRBJ2-2,TRBV11-3,-,few